The source of this T cell receptor (beta chain) is a study of blood T cell repertoires in COVID-19. The wider study: COVID-19 samples, acute and convalescent, were from the United States, Italy and Spain.

CDR1 is LGHNA and CDR2 is YNFKEQ in the germline V gene. The CDR3 loop spans 16 amino acids. After removal of 0 bases from V and 5 bases from J, the junction contained 9 bases not matched to a gene. Sequencing used immunoSEQ multiplex PCR; TCRdb keeps in-frame clones, though not all of them. This table has hundreds of thousands of clones, around 90% appearing once. Individuals aged 18 to 89 years were recruited from 20 to 25 US areas. This clonotype originated in a woman between 18 and 30 years old who had recovered from COVID-19. The chain links TRBV4-2 to TRBJ1-2; TRBD1 matches at 7 bases. Sequencing was done on a sample of PBMCs or T cells enriched from blood (not recorded which). CDR3 sequence: CASSQEARTGFYGYTF. The CDR3 region has the DNA TGTGCCAGCAGCCAAGAAGCCAGGACAGGATTTTATGGCTACACCTTC.